These 17 T cell receptor beta chains were all obtained from the same sample, sequenced in a study of blood T cell repertoires in COVID-19. Generated by immunoSEQ multiplex PCR, the TCRdb table keeps only in-frame clones and is missing some. This sample carries 450,000 to 500,000 clones, 70% to 90% of them seen once, and the ten largest clones take around 7.9%. Sequencing used PBMCs or T cells enriched from blood (not recorded which). These TCRs come from a woman aged 60 to 75 who had recovered from COVID-19.

V and J are TRBV5-1 and TRBJ2-1, with 9 bases lining up with TRBD2. CDR1 SGHRS and CDR2 YFSETQ come from the germline V gene. The CDR3 is 16 residues long. The ends lost 10 bases at V and 0 bases at J; junction bases unmatched: 11. The CDR3 coding sequence is TGCGCCCGCGGGCGGGGGGGCATGGGCTCCTACAATGAGCAGTTCTTC. Its translation: CARGRGGMGSYNEQFF.

The count of this clone is one. V usage is TRBV5-1 and J usage is TRBJ1-1, with no clear D. The CDR3 covers 13 residues. The V gene lost 1 base and the J gene lost 1 base, with 5 bases spanning the gap. CDR1 and CDR2 from the germline V gene are SGHRS and YFSETQ. The CDR3, as DNA: TGCGCCAGCAGCTTGCACAGGAACACTGAAGCTTTCTTT. This encodes CASSLHRNTEAFF. Looking up the rest from reference TRBV5-1 and TRBJ1-1 gives the full variable domain: KAGVTQTPRYLIKTRGQQVTLSCSPISGHRSVSWYQQTPGQGLQFLFEYFSETQRNKGNFPGRFSGRQFSNSRSEMNVSTLELGDSALYLCASSLHRNTEAFFGQGTRLTVV.

The rearrangement joins TRBV27 to TRBJ2-1; the match to TRBD2 covers 8 bases. Germline V gene lookup returns CDR1 MNHEY and CDR2 SMNVEV (reference sequence). CDR3 length: 16 residues. The V and J ends lost 4 bases and 0 bases, in that order; junction bases with no gene match: 5. CDR3 in amino acids: CASSSGGMSSYNEQFF. The CDR3 nucleotides are TGTGCCAGCAGTTCGGGGGGGATGAGCTCCTACAATGAGCAGTTCTTC.

The J gene is TRBJ1-4, the V gene TRBV10-3; 7 bases agree with TRBD1. V dropped 10 bases and J dropped 5; count of bases not matched to a gene: 13. The CDR3 covers 15 residues. Looked up from germline, CDR1 is ENHRY and CDR2 is SYGVKD. The CDR3 sequence: CATQTGDSDNEKLFF. The CDR3 DNA reads TGTGCCACCCAAACAGGGGACTCCGACAATGAAAAACTGTTTTTT.

This clone has only one observation. V is TRBV4-1 and J is TRBJ1-2; D uncertain. The CDR3 totals 14 residues. The germline V gene has CDR1 MGHRA and CDR2 YSYEKL. Trimming took 1 base from V and 6 from J, leaving 12 bases between them. CDR3 DNA: TGCGCCAGCAGCCAAGTCCAGGTTACAAATGGCTACACCTTC. Translation gives CASSQVQVTNGYTF.

CDR3 nucleotide sequence: TGTGCCAGCAGGCCACAGGGGGCGCGTACTAATGAAAAACTGTTTTTT. Protein sequence: CASRPQGARTNEKLFF. The chain joins TRBV28 to TRBJ1-4; 9 bases fit TRBD1. V dropped 6 bases and J dropped 2; count of bases not matched to a gene: 7. CDR3 length: 16 residues. Germline loops: CDR1 MDHEN, CDR2 SYDVKM.

This rearrangement joins TRBV6-5 to TRBJ1-2, with D unresolved. V lost 8 bases to trimming and J lost 2 bases, with 15 bases between them. The CDR3 extends over 14 amino acids. CDR1 is MNHEY and CDR2 is SVGAGI in the germline V gene. The CDR3 DNA sequence: TGTGCCAGCTCTAAAATAGCTGGGAACTATGGCTACACCTTC. It translates to CASSKIAGNYGYTF.

V usage is TRBV28 and J usage is TRBJ1-6; maybe TRBD1 (6 bases). Germline V gene data show CDR1 as MDHEN and CDR2 as SYDVKM. The CDR3 has 14 amino acids. Trimming stripped 9 bases from V and 4 bases from J, with 13 bases between. CDR3 amino acids: CASKGTNYNSPLHF. The CDR3 DNA reads as TGTGCCAGTAAAGGGACAAATTATAATTCACCCCTCCACTTT. The whole variable domain, remainder taken from reference TRBV28 and TRBJ1-6, is DVKVTQSSRYLVKRTGEKVFLECVQDMDHENMFWYRQDPGLGLRLIYFSYDVKMKEKGDIPEGYSVSREKKERFSLILESASTNQTSMYLCASKGTNYNSPLHFGNGTRLTVT.

The V gene is TRBV30, the J gene TRBJ2-2, with TRBD2 matching 8 bases. The CDR3 is 15 amino acids. CDR1 and CDR2 from the germline V gene are GTSNPN and SVGIG (reference sequence). Trimming removed 0 bases from V and 11 bases from J; junction bases left unmatched: 11. The CDR3 DNA sequence: TGTGCCTGGAGTGTACGGTCTAGCGGGCTCGTAGAGCTGTTTTTT. It codes for CAWSVRSSGLVELFF.

The V call is TRBV4-2, the J call TRBJ1-3, with D unclear. The CDR3 contains 14 residues. V was pared by 0 bases and J by 1 base, with 4 bases between. Germline CDR1 and CDR2: LGHNA and YNFKEQ. CDR3 bases: TGTGCCAGCAGCCAAGATATATCTGGAAACACCATATATTTT. Translation: CASSQDISGNTIYF.

This chain joins TRBV7-2 and TRBJ2-7; 8 nucleotides line up with TRBD1. The germline CDR1 and CDR2 sequences are SGHTA and FQGNSA. The length of the CDR3 is 14 residues. V lost 4 bases, J lost 4 bases, and 6 bases stayed unmatched. CDR3 amino acids: CASSSAGGAYEQYF. DNA for the CDR3: TGTGCCAGCAGCTCCGCAGGGGGCGCTTACGAGCAGTACTTC.

The chain has TRBV10-3 and TRBJ1-3, with 7 bases matching TRBD1. CDR3 length equals 14 residues. Germline V lookup: CDR1 ENHRY, CDR2 SYGVKD. Trimming at V came to 6 bases and at J to 0 bases, leaving 2 bases not matched to a gene. Here the CDR3 reads CAIRGQVSGNTIYF. CDR3 DNA sequence: TGTGCCATCAGAGGACAGGTCTCTGGAAACACCATATATTTT.

This clone turned up a few times. The chain recombines TRBV19 with TRBJ1-5, with 10 nucleotides matching TRBD1. Germline trimming cut 3 bases from V and 4 bases from J; bases unmatched to any gene: 9. CDR3 length equals 17 residues. Germline CDR1 and CDR2: LNHDA and SQIVND (reference sequence). CDR3 in DNA: TGTGCCAGTAGTATGTCCGACAGGGGGCGATGGAATCAGCCCCAGCATTTT. Amino acid sequence: CASSMSDRGRWNQPQHF.

V and J are TRBV7-2 and TRBJ2-1; D perhaps matches TRBD2 (6 bases). CDR1 is SGHTA, CDR2 FQGNSA, per germline. This CDR3 spans 15 amino acids. Trimming took off 5 bases at V and 7 bases at J, with 18 bases between the two ends. CDR3: CASSALGTFGNEQFF. The CDR3, as DNA: TGTGCCAGCAGCGCGCTTGGGACTTTCGGGAATGAGCAGTTCTTC.

This clone came up once. The chain employs TRBV3-1 (or the pseudogene TRBV3-2) and TRBJ1-3; D call uncertain. V lost 4 bases, J lost 0 bases, and 10 bases lay in between. The CDR3 loop spans 15 amino acids. The germline gives CDR1 LGHDT, CDR2 YNNKEL (reference sequence). Written as DNA, the CDR3 is TGTGCCAGCAGCCCCCCGTTTTCCTCTGGAAACACCATATATTTT. Its translation: CASSPPFSSGNTIYF.

This clone was seen a single time. The chain recombines TRBV10-3 with TRBJ2-3; 7 bases are a match to TRBD1. The germline CDR1 and CDR2 sequences are ENHRY and SYGVKD. Germline trimming cut 10 bases from V and 2 bases from J; bases unmatched to any gene: 6. The CDR3 is made up of 13 amino acids. CDR3 sequence reads: CATRGQITDTQYF. The CDR3 DNA follows: TGTGCCACCCGGGGACAGATCACAGATACGCAGTATTTT.

This rearrangement joins TRBV10-1 to TRBJ1-1, with 8 bases fitting TRBD1. Trimming removed 6 bases from V and 3 bases from J; junction bases left unmatched: 3. The CDR3 runs 13 residues. Germline V gene lookup returns CDR1 WNHNN and CDR2 SYGVQD (reference sequence). The chain's CDR3 is CASRDRVDTEAFF. CDR3 coding DNA: TGCGCCAGCAGGGACAGGGTCGACACTGAAGCTTTCTTT.